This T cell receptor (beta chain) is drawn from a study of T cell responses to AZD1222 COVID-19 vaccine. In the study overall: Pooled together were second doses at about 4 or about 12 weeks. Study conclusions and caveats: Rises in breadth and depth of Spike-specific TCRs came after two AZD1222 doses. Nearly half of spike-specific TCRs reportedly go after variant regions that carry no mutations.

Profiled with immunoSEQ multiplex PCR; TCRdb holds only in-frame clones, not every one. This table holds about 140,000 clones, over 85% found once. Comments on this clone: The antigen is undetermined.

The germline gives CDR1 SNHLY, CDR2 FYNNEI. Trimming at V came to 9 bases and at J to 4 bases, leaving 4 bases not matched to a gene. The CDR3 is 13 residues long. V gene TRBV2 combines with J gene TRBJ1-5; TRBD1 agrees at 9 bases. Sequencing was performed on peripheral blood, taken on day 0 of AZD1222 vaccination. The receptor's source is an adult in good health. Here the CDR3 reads CASAGTGNQPQHF. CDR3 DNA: TGTGCCAGTGCCGGGACAGGGAATCAGCCCCAGCATTTT. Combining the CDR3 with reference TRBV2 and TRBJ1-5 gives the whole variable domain EPEVTQTPSHQVTQMGQEVILRCVPISNHLYFYWYRQILGQKVEFLVSFYNNEISEKSEIFDDQFSVERPDGSNFTLKIRSTKLEDSAMYFCASAGTGNQPQHFGDGTRLSIL.